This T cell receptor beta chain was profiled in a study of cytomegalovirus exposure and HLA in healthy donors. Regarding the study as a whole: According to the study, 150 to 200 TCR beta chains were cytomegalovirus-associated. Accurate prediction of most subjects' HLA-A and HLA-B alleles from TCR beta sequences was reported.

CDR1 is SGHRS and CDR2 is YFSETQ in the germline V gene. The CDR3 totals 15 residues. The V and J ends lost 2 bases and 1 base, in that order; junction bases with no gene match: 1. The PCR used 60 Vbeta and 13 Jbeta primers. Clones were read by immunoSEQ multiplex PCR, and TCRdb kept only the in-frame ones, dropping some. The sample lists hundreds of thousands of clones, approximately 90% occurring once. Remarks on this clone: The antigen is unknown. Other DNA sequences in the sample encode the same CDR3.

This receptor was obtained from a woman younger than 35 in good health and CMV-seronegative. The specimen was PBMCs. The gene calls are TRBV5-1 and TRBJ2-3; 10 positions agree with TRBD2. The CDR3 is CASSLGTSGTDTQYF. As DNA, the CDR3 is TGCGCCAGCAGCTTAGGGACTAGCGGCACAGATACGCAGTATTTT.